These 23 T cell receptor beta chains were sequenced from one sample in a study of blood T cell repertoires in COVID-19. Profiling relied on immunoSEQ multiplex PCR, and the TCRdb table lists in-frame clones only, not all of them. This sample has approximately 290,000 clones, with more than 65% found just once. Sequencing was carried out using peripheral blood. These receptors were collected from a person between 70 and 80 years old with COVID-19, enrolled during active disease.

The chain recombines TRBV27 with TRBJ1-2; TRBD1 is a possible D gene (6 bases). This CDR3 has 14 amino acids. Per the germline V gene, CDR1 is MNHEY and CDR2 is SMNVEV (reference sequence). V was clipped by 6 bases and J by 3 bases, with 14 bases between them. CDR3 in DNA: TGTGCCAGCAGCTTACAGGGAACGGACTATGGCTACACCTTC. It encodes CASSLQGTDYGYTF.

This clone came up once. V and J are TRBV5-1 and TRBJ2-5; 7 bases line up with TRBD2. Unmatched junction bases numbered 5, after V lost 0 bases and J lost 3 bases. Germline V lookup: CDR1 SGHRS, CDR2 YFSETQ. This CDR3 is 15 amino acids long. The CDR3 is CASSLASLAEETQYF. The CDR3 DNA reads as TGCGCCAGCAGCTTGGCCTCTCTAGCGGAAGAGACCCAGTACTTC.

The CDR3 DNA sequence: TGTGCCAGCAGCCCGTTCGCGGGGGAAAAACTGTTTTTT. This encodes CASSPFAGEKLFF. V and J are TRBV11-2 and TRBJ1-4, with unresolved D. V lost 5 bases to trimming and J lost 8 bases, with 12 bases between them. The CDR3 runs 13 residues. The V gene's germline CDR1 is SGHAT and CDR2 FQNNGV.

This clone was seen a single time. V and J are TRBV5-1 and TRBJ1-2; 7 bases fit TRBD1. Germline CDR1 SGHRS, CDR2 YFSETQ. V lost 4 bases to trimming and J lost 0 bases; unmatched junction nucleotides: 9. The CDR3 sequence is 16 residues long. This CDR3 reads CASSQPRGQTNYGYTF. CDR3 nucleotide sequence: TGCGCCAGCAGCCAACCGAGGGGACAGACTAACTATGGCTACACCTTC.

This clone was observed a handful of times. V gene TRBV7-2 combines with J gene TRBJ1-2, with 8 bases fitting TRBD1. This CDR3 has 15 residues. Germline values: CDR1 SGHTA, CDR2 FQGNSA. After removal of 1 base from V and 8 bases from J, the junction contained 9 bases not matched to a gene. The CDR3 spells CASSLEFRGREGYTF. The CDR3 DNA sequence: TGTGCCAGCAGCTTAGAGTTCAGGGGGCGGGAGGGCTACACCTTC.

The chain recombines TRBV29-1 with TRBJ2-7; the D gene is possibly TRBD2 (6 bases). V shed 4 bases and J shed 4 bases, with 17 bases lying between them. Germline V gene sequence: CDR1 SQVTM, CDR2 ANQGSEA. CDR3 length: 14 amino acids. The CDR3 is CSVGGAGGKYEQYF. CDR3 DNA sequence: TGCAGCGTTGGAGGAGCCGGGGGTAAATACGAGCAGTACTTC.

CDR3 nucleotides: TGTGCCAGCAGCCTAGCCGGAGCGGGGAACACAGATACGCAGTATTTT. Amino acids: CASSLAGAGNTDTQYF. The rearrangement links TRBV11-2 to TRBJ2-3; 7 bases align to TRBD2. V dropped 5 bases and J dropped 2; count of bases not matched to a gene: 10. Germline V gene data show CDR1 as SGHAT and CDR2 as FQNNGV. The CDR3 contains 16 residues.

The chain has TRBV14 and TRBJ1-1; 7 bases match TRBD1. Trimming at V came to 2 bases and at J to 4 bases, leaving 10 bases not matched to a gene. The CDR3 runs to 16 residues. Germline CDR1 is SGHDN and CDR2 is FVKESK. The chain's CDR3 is CASSQRGQRVSTEAFF. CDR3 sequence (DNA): TGTGCCAGCAGCCAACGGGGACAGAGGGTCAGCACTGAAGCTTTCTTT.

The CDR3 nucleotides are TGTGCCAGCAGCCAGCGCGGGGGGGGGAAAGAGACCCAGTACTTC. Residues: CASSQRGGGKETQYF. The chain combines TRBV7-2 with TRBJ2-5, with TRBD2 identical over 9 bases. Looked up from germline, CDR1 is SGHTA and CDR2 is FQGNSA. The CDR3 contains 15 residues. V was clipped by 5 bases and J by 3 bases; unmatched bases: 7.

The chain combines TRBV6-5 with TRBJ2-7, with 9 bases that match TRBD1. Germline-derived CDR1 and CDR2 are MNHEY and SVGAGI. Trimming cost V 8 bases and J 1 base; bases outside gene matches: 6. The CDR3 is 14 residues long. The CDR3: CASGPGQGSYEQYF. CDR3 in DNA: TGTGCCAGCGGACCGGGACAGGGATCCTACGAGCAGTACTTC.

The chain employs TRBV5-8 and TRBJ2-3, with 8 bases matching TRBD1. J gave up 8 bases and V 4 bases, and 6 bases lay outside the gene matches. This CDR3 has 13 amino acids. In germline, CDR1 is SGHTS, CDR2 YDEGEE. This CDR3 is CASSPDRVATQYF. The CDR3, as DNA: TGTGCCAGCAGCCCGGACAGGGTGGCTACGCAGTATTTT.

The CDR3 coding sequence is TGTGCCGTGTCTAGGGACTCTAGCTCCTACAATGAGCAGTTCTTC. Its protein product is CAVSRDSSSYNEQFF. The chain uses TRBV30 and TRBJ2-1, with a possible D match to TRBD2 (6 bases). The germline V gene encodes CDR1 GTSNPN and CDR2 SVGIG (reference sequence). CDR3 length: 15 amino acids. Trimming took off 8 bases at V and 0 bases at J, with 17 bases between the two ends.

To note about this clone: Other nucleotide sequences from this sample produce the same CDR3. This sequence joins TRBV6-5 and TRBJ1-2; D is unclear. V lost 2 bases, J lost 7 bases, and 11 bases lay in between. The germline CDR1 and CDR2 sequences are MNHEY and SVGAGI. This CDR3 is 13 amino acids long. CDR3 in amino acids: CASSYSGAGGYTF. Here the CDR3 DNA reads TGTGCCAGCAGTTACAGTGGCGCAGGTGGCTACACCTTC.

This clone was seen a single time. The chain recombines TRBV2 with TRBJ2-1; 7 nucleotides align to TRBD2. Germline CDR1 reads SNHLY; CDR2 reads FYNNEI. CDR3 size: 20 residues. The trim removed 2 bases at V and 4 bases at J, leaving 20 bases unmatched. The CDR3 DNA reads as TGTGCCAGCAGTGAATTTGGCCGCCCGGGAGCGGGATCGGGGTACAATGAGCAGTTCTTC. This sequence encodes CASSEFGRPGAGSGYNEQFF.

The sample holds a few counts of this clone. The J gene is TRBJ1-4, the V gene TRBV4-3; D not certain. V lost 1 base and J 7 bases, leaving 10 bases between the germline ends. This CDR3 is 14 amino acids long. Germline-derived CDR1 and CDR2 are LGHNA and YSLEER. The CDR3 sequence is CASSQAWAGEKLFF. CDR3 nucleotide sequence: TGCGCCAGCAGCCAAGCTTGGGCAGGTGAAAAACTGTTTTTT.

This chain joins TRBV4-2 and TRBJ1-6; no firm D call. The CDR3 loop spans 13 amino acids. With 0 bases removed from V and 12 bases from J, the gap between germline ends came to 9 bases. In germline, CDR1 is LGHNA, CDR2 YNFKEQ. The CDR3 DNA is TGTGCCAGCAGCCAAGATGTCAGAAAACCCCTCCACTTT. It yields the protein CASSQDVRKPLHF.

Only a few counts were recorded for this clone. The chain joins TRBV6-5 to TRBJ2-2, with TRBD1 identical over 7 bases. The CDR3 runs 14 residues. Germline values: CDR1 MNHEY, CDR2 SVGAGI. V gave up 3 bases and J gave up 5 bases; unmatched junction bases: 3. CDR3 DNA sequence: TGTGCCAGCAGTTATGGGACAGTGACCGGGGAGCTGTTTTTT. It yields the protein CASSYGTVTGELFF.

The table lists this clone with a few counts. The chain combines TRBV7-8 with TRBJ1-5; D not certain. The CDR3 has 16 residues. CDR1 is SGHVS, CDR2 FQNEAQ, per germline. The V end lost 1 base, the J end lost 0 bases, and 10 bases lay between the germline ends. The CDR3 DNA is TGTGCCAGCAGCTTAGGTGGCGGGTATAGCAATCAGCCCCAGCATTTT. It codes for CASSLGGGYSNQPQHF. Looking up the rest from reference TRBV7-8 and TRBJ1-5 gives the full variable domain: GAGVSQSPRYKVAKRGQDVALRCDPISGHVSLFWYQQALGQGPEFLTYFQNEAQLDKSGLPSDRFFAERPEGSVSTLKIQRTQQEDSAVYLCASSLGGGYSNQPQHFGDGTRLSIL.

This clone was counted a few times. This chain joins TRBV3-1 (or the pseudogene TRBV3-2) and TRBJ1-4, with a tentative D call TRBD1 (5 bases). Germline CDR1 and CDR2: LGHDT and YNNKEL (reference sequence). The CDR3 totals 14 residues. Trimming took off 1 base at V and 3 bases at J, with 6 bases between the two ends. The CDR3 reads CASSQGTSNEKLFF. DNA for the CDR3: TGTGCCAGCAGCCAAGGGACATCTAATGAAAAACTGTTTTTT.

CDR3 DNA sequence: TGTGCCAGCAGCGTCGGCTCCTACAATGAGCAGTTCTTC. It codes for CASSVGSYNEQFF. The chain uses TRBV11-3 and TRBJ2-1; D unclear. CDR1 and CDR2 from the germline V gene are SGHNT and YENEEA. There are 13 residues in the CDR3. V was pared by 5 bases and J by 0 bases, with 5 bases between.

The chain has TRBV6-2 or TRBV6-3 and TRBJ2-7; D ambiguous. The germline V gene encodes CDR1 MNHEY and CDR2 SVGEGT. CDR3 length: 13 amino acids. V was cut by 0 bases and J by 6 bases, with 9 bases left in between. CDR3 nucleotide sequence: TGTGCCAGCAGTTACTCGTCTCGAGGCGAGCAGTACTTC. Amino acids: CASSYSSRGEQYF.

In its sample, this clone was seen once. Here the CDR3 reads CASSSTGRAETQYF. The CDR3 DNA is TGTGCCAGCAGCTCGACAGGGCGGGCAGAGACCCAGTACTTC. The J gene is TRBJ2-5, the V gene TRBV11-3; 7 positions agree with TRBD1. The CDR3 sequence is 14 residues long. Germline loops: CDR1 SGHNT, CDR2 YENEEA. V dropped 4 bases and J dropped 4; count of bases not matched to a gene: 6.

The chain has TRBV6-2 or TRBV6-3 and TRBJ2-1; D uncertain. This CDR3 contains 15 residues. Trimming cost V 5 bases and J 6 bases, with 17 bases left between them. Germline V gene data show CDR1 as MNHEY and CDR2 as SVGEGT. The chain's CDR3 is CASSPRVSYGNEQFF. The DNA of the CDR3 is TGTGCCAGCAGTCCACGAGTTAGCTACGGCAATGAGCAGTTCTTC.